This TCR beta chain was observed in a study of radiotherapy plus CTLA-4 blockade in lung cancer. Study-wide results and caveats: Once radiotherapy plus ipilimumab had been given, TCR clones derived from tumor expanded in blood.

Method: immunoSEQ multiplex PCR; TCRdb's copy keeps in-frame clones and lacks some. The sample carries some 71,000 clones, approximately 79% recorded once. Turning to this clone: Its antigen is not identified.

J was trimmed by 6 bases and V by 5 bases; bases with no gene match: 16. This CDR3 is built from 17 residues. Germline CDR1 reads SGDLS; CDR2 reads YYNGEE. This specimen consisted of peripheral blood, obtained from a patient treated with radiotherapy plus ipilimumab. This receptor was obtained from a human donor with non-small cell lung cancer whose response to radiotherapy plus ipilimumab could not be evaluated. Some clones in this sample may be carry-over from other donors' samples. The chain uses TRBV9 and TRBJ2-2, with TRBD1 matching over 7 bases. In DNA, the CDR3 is TGTGCCAGCAGATGGGACAGCCCATCCTCAGGACCCGGGGAGCTGTTTTTT. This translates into CASRWDSPSSGPGELFF.